Detailed here is one T cell receptor beta chain. These data are taken from a study of control samples from healthy donors and cancer patients. V lost 5 bases and J lost 3, with 4 bases in between. The CDR3 covers 12 residues. The germline gives CDR1 MNHEY, CDR2 SVGEGT. Some clones are missing from TCRdb's copy, which holds only in-frame ones; the method was immunoSEQ multiplex PCR. Of 100,000 or so clones listed, 83% are singletons. Sequenced material: blood. The genes are TRBV6-2 or TRBV6-3 and TRBJ2-2; no definite D call. This sequence originates from a woman in her fifties or sixties in good health. CDR3 sequence reads: CASSDYTGELFF. The DNA for the CDR3 is TGTGCCAGCAGTGATTACACCGGGGAGCTGTTTTTT.